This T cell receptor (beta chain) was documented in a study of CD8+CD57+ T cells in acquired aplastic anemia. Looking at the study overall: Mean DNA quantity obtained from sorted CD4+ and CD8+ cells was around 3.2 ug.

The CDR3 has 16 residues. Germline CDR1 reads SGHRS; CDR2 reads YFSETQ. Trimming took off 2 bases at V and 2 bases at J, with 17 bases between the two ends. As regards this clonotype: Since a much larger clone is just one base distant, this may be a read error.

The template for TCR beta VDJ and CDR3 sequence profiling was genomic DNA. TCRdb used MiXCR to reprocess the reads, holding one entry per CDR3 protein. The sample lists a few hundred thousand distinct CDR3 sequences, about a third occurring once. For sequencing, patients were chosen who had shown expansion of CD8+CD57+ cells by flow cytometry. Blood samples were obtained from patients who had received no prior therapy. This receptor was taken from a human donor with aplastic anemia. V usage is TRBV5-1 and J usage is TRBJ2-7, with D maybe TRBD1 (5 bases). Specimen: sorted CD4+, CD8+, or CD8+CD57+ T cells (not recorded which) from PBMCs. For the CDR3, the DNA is TGCGCCAGCAGCTTAGGGGATTGGCGCGACCCCTACGAGCAGTACTTC. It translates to CASSLGDWRDPYEQYF. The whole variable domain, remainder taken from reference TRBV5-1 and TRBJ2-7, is KAGVTQTPRYLIKTRGQQVTLSCSPISGHRSVSWYQQTPGQGLQFLFEYFSETQRNKGNFPGRFSGRQFSNSRSEMNVSTLELGDSALYLCASSLGDWRDPYEQYFGPGTRLTVT.